This T cell receptor (beta chain) was sequenced for a study of cytomegalovirus exposure and HLA in healthy donors. General study findings and limits: Highly shared variants forming one cluster were likely a sequencing artifact. CMV serostatus alone was available as immune exposure information.

It was with 60 Vbeta and 13 Jbeta primers that the PCR ran. Sequencing was performed with immunoSEQ multiplex PCR; in TCRdb, only in-frame clones are kept and a portion is missing. The sample records 85,000 to 100,000 clones, nearly 80% being singletons. Turning to this clone: Its antigen is currently unknown. An end of the junction differs from the germline gene, which may be a read error.

Germline V lookup: CDR1 SGHTA, CDR2 FQGTGA. The CDR3 extends over 14 amino acids. This TCR was recovered from a woman aged 40 to 49 in good health and CMV-seronegative. Input material: PBMCs. The gene calls are TRBV7-3 and TRBJ1-1; 7 nucleotides align to TRBD1. In DNA form, the CDR3 reads TGTGCCAGCAGCATAACCGGGACAGCCACTGAAGCTTTCTTT. Protein product: CASSITGTATEAFF.